The clone carrying this T cell receptor (beta chain) has ten or more counts. The antigen is not known. The data are from a study of identical twins. Each cDNA held unique molecular identifiers, and template switching gave it a universal primer site. Each CDR3 protein gets one entry after TCRdb re-called the 5' RACE reads with MiXCR. The sample consists of 1.5 million to 2 million distinct CDR3 sequences, about 31% of them appearing once. Healthy Caucasians alone served as donors. Germline CDR1 KGHDR, CDR2 SFDVKD. The trim removed 5 bases at V and 13 bases at J, leaving 4 bases unmatched. The CDR3 is made up of 11 amino acids. Notes on the study in general: Twin pairs' shared out-of-frame alpha sequences were enriched in low generation probability. Cross-sectional statistical analysis was relied on for the conclusions, without the same donors being followed.

This chain uses TRBV24-1 with TRBJ2-1; 7 bases line up with TRBD2. The receptor comes from a newborn girl in good health. Sequenced material: cord blood. In nucleotides, the CDR3 is TGTGCCACCAGTGCCCAGGGACTACAGTTCTTC. Translation: CATSAQGLQFF.